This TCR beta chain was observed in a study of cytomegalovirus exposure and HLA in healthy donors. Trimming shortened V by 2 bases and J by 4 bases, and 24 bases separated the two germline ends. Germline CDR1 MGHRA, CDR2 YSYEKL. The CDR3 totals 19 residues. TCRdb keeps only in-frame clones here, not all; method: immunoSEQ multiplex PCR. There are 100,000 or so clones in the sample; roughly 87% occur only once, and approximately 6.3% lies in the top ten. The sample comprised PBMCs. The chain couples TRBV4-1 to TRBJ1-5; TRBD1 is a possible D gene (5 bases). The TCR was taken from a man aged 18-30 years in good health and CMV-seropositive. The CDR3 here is CASSQYYPVGERGNQPQHF. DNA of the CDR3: TGCGCCAGCAGCCAATACTACCCCGTGGGGGAGCGGGGAAATCAGCCCCAGCATTTT.